This T cell receptor beta chain was observed in a study of cytomegalovirus exposure and HLA in healthy donors. The CDR3 has 19 residues. V was cut by 4 bases and J by 4 bases, with 27 bases left in between. CDR1 SGHRS and CDR2 YFSETQ come from the germline V gene. Both 60 Vbeta primers and 13 Jbeta primers went into the PCR. The protocol was immunoSEQ multiplex PCR, while the TCRdb copy is restricted to in-frame clones and leaves out a portion. The sample yields about 120,000 clones, 77% seen once. The chain couples TRBV5-1 to TRBJ1-3; D ambiguous. Specimen: PBMCs. The receptor was isolated from a man in his late teens or twenties in good health and CMV-seropositive. CDR3 in DNA: TGCGCCAGCAGCCCGTTCTCCGCGGATCCCCTTCCGTCGGGAAACACCATATATTTT. It yields the protein CASSPFSADPLPSGNTIYF.